This entry describes one TCR beta chain. This clone's antigen is unknown. Base qualities were left out, and no much larger clone turns up one base away. The germline ends are 16 bases apart after V is trimmed by 4 bases and J by 7 bases. Inclusive of the bounding cysteine and phenylalanine, the CDR3 is 15 residues long. The read is trimmed to its CDR3 DNA, 45 bases read in frame from base 1. The germline V gene (reference sequence) supplies CDR1 LNHNV and CDR2 YYDKDF. These data belong to a study of CD8 T cells in Susac syndrome (dated by TCRdb to between 2018 and 2021). Background for the entire study: Repertoire sequencing was used to test whether CD8+ T cell activation and differentiation in Susac syndrome was antigen driven.

RNA was extracted using the RNeasy kit, and about 0.5 to 1 ug of the RNA was reverse transcribed with random hexamers. The immunoSEQ multiplex PCR assay, covering 54 Vbeta and 13 Jbeta segments, was used to amplify TCR beta CDR3 regions. PCR amplification bias was corrected using a synthetic template baseline for primer optimization and computational correction. As for the original processing: Reads were assigned to V, D and J genes according to IMGT and analyzed in immunoSEQ Analyzer, with only productive sequences retained. To calculate clonality, Shannon entropy was normalized by log2 of the number of productive unique sequences and then subtracted from one. For each patient and control, public and private clones were evaluated among the 100 most prevalent clones. Susac-specific clones were defined as absent from healthy and MS cohorts, 850 to 1,300 published viral clones and other ImmuneACCESS disease sequences. Starting from the raw public reads, TCRdb applied fastp trimming at Q25, assembled clones with MiXCR and retained in-frame beta chains. Each CDR3 protein appears once, grouped with its most common genes and DNA. The V and J calls shown here were made by TCRdb, not taken from the authors' results. This sample holds over 300,000 distinct CDR3 sequences; roughly 94% were observed only once. The ten largest clones add up to over 0.05% of the sample.

Findings and caveats that apply to the study as a whole: The TCR sequencing and HLA analysis was acknowledged to have included a relatively small number of individuals.

Peripheral blood CD8+ and CD4+ T cells from healthy donors, Susac syndrome patients and multiple sclerosis patients were profiled using high-throughput TCR beta sequencing. The multiple sclerosis controls were treatment-naive patients whose relapsing-remitting disease, either stable or active, fulfilled the revised McDonald criteria. Bulk CD8+ and CD4+ T cells were purified by magnetic negative isolation, while CD8+ TEMRA cells were enriched using FACS. Blood was collected in EDTA tubes and processed within 24 hours, with PBMCs isolated through density gradient centrifugation. PBMCs destined for TCR sequencing were cryopreserved in liquid nitrogen and later thawed in a 37 °C water bath. The sorted or isolated CD4+, CD8+ and CD8+ TEMRA cells had a purity of 90% or higher.

The rearranged segments are TRBV15 and TRBJ1-4; no D segment can be confidently identified. The sequenced sample consisted of CD4+ T cells from PBMCs. This TCR came from a human donor with multiple sclerosis. This receptor has the CDR3 CATSTAYGEGEKLFF. The DNA sequence follows: TGTGCCACCAGCACCGCGTATGGAGAGGGTGAAAAACTGTTTTTT.